A selection of T cell receptor beta chains follows, all from one sample in a study of cytomegalovirus exposure and HLA in healthy donors. TCRdb's table, derived via immunoSEQ multiplex PCR, lists solely in-frame clones and lacks some. The sample has around 170,000 clones; 65% to 85% are singletons. The sample was PBMCs. Every receptor here comes from a man aged 45 to 65 in good health and CMV-seronegative. The CDR3 runs from the conserved cysteine through the conserved F or W. The D gene is left open where the match is weak. Not all rows give a size; the values are once, few, many and, for expanded clones, a class.

d_gene	v_gene	abundance	j_gene	CDR3nt	CDR3aa
TRBD2	TRBV25-1	once	TRBJ2-4	TGTGCCAGCAGTGCGGGGGGGGTACCCAAAAACATTCAGTACTTC	CASSAGGVPKNIQYF
-	TRBV27	-	TRBJ2-7	TGTGCCAGCAGTCCGGGACAATACGAGCAGTACTTC	CASSPGQYEQYF
-	TRBV15	-	TRBJ1-2	TGTGCCACCAGCAGAGACGACAGGAGATGGGATGGCTACACCTTC	CATSRDDRRWDGYTF
-	TRBV6-1	-	TRBJ1-5	TGTGCCAGCAGTGAAGCGCACAGGTCGAAAAATCAGCCCCAGCATTTT	CASSEAHRSKNQPQHF
TRBD1	TRBV6-5	-	TRBJ1-6	TGTGCCAGCGGGCGGGACAGGGAAAATTCACCCCTCCACTTT	CASGRDRENSPLHF
-	TRBV7-9	-	TRBJ1-6	TGTGCCAGCAGCTTCGGGACAAGGGAATCACCCCTCCACTTT	CASSFGTRESPLHF
-	TRBV2	-	TRBJ1-5	TGTGCCAGCAGGCCCGAGGCCCCACAGCCCCAGCATTTT	CASRPEAPQPQHF
TRBD1	TRBV7-9	once	TRBJ2-3	TGTTCCAGCAGCCCTTTACGGACAGGGGGCATGGATACGCAGTATTTT	CSSSPLRTGGMDTQYF
-	TRBV4-1	once	TRBJ2-7	TGCGCCAGCAGCCAAGTCGGACTCCCTATCGCCAACTACGAGCAGTACTTC	CASSQVGLPIANYEQYF
-	TRBV10-3	-	TRBJ2-7	TGTGCCATCAGTGAGTCGATGACAGGTATCTACGAGCAGTACTTC	CAISESMTGIYEQYF
TRBD1	TRBV5-1	-	TRBJ1-4	TGCGCCAGCAGCCTCAGGGGGAGAGCTAATGAAAAACTGTTTTTT	CASSLRGRANEKLFF
-	TRBV21-1	-	TRBJ1-6	TGTGCCAGCGACTCCGGTACAGGGGAGTCACCCCTCCACTTT	CASDSGTGESPLHF
-	TRBV5-1	-	TRBJ2-2	TGCGCCAGCAGCTTGGGACAGGGAGGAAAGACCGGGGAGCTGTTTTTT	CASSLGQGGKTGELFF
TRBD2	TRBV27	-	TRBJ2-7	TGTGCCAGCAGTTTCCTAGCGGGGGGTTTCTACGAGCAGTACTTC	CASSFLAGGFYEQYF
-	TRBV16	-	TRBJ1-5	TGTGCCAGCAGCCAATCGGAGCCGATGAATCAGCCCCAGCATTTT	CASSQSEPMNQPQHF
-	TRBV9	-	TRBJ1-2	TGTGCCAGCAGCGGACACCCACTCGGTGGCTACACCTTC	CASSGHPLGGYTF
TRBD1	TRBV10-3	-	TRBJ2-2	TGTGCCATCAGTGCCGGACAGGCTAGCGGGGAGCTGTTTTTT	CAISAGQASGELFF
TRBD1	TRBV27	once	TRBJ1-2	TGTGCCAGCAGTTTTAGTAGGGGACAGCTCTATGGCTACACCTTC	CASSFSRGQLYGYTF
-	TRBV19	once	TRBJ1-1	TGTGCCAGTAGTATCGAAGGACAGCGGACTACTGAAGCTTTCTTT	CASSIEGQRTTEAFF
-	TRBV9	-	TRBJ1-4	TGTGCCAGCAGCGGACAGGAAAGTAATGAAAAACTGTTTTTT	CASSGQESNEKLFF
-	TRBV19	-	TRBJ2-4	TGTGCCAGTAGTATAATACTAGCCAAAAACATTCAGTACTTC	CASSIILAKNIQYF
-	TRBV5-5	-	TRBJ2-7	TGTGCCAGCAGCTTGGCCACGGCAGGGCCGTACGAGCAGTACTTC	CASSLATAGPYEQYF
-	TRBV7-9	-	TRBJ1-3	TGTTCCAGCCAACCGTACTACTCTGGAAACACCATATATTTT	CSSQPYYSGNTIYF
-	TRBV2	once	TRBJ2-3	TGTGCCAGCAGAGCCTGGGGGGGGGCGGAAGATACGCAGTATTTT	CASRAWGGAEDTQYF
TRBD1	TRBV7-6	-	TRBJ2-1	TGTGCCAGCAGGGACGGGACAGGGCTTGTCAATGAGCAGTTCTTC	CASRDGTGLVNEQFF
TRBD1	TRBV4-2	-	TRBJ1-5	TGTGCCAGCAGCCTTGGAGCAGGGGGCCCAGAGCCCCAGCATTTT	CASSLGAGGPEPQHF
TRBD1	TRBV19	few	TRBJ2-7	TGTGCCAGTAGTAAGGGACAGGGATTTCGGAGCCCCTACGAGCAGTACTTC	CASSKGQGFRSPYEQYF
-	TRBV4-1	-	TRBJ1-1	TGCGCCAGCAGCCAAGCGGCCGGGGAGGAGGCTTTCTTT	CASSQAAGEEAFF
-	TRBV11-2	-	TRBJ2-1	TGTGCCAGCAGCTTGTATCGGGGGGCGATGAGCTCCTACAATGAGCAGTTCTTC	CASSLYRGAMSSYNEQFF
-	TRBV10-3	-	TRBJ2-7	TGTGCCATCAGTGATAGCGACAGGCCACTTTCCTACGAGCAGTACTTC	CAISDSDRPLSYEQYF
TRBD1	TRBV19	-	TRBJ2-2	TGTGCCAGTAGTTCATGGACAGGGAGAAAGGCGAACACCGGGGAGCTGTTTTTT	CASSSWTGRKANTGELFF
TRBD1	TRBV15	-	TRBJ2-2	TGTGCCACCAGCAGAGGACAGGGAAACACCGGGGAGCTGTTTTTT	CATSRGQGNTGELFF
-	TRBV6-5	-	TRBJ1-1	TGTGCCAGCAGCACCGGGGGGAGAGTAGCTTTCTTT	CASSTGGRVAFF
-	TRBV7-9	-	TRBJ2-1	TGTGCCAGCAGCTTATTGGGCGGGCCTCTCTTC	CASSLLGGPLF
-	TRBV7-2	-	TRBJ1-2	TGTGCCAGCAGCTTAATAATCACAGCCTATGGCTACACCTTC	CASSLIITAYGYTF
TRBD1	TRBV7-8	once	TRBJ1-4	TGTGCCAGCAGCTCGGGGACAGTGAATGAAAAACTGTTTTTT	CASSSGTVNEKLFF
TRBD2	TRBV7-2	-	TRBJ2-2	TGTGCCAGCAGCTACTTATTGACTAGCGGGACCGGGGAGCTGTTTTTT	CASSYLLTSGTGELFF
-	TRBV29-1	few	TRBJ1-4	TGCAGCGTTGGGGGGGGACTTAATGAAAAACTGTTTTTT	CSVGGGLNEKLFF
-	TRBV9	few	TRBJ2-2	TGTGCCAGCAGCGTAGTTGGCGGTTTGGGGGAGCTGTTTTTT	CASSVVGGLGELFF
TRBD2	TRBV6-5	-	TRBJ2-5	TGTGCCAGCACACGGACTAGCGGGATTGAAGAGACCCAGTACTTC	CASTRTSGIEETQYF
TRBD1	TRBV28	-	TRBJ1-2	TGTGCCAGCAGCAAGAAACAGGGGGCTACCTATGGCTACACCTTC	CASSKKQGATYGYTF
-	TRBV6-4	-	TRBJ2-3	TGTGCCAGCAGTGCGGGGAGCACATATACGCAGTATTTT	CASSAGSTYTQYF
TRBD1	TRBV19	-	TRBJ2-2	TGTGCCAGTACCACGGGACAGGGACACACCGGGGAGCTGTTTTTT	CASTTGQGHTGELFF
TRBD1	TRBV7-2	-	TRBJ1-1	TGTGCCAGCAGCTCCGGACAGGGTGGTGGTGAAGCTTTCTTT	CASSSGQGGGEAFF
-	TRBV7-2	-	TRBJ1-3	TGTGCCAGCAGCTTAGAGGTTAACCGGCAGGGCACCATATATTTT	CASSLEVNRQGTIYF
-	TRBV7-6	-	TRBJ1-5	TGTGCCAGCAGCTTAGATTCGGCAGGGGAAAGGCCCCAGCATTTT	CASSLDSAGERPQHF
-	TRBV2	few	TRBJ2-7	TGTGCCAGCAGTGATCCAACAGGTCGGTACGAGCAGTACTTC	CASSDPTGRYEQYF
-	TRBV9	once	TRBJ1-2	TGTGCCAGCAGCGACCTAGGCGCCGGGGGCTACACCTTC	CASSDLGAGGYTF
-	TRBV7-2	-	TRBJ1-5	TGTGCCAGCAGCTTAGTGGGGCGGCCCCAGCATTTT	CASSLVGRPQHF
TRBD2	TRBV16	-	TRBJ2-1	TGTGCCAGCAGCCAATACGCGGGGGGCCACAATGAGCAGTTCTTC	CASSQYAGGHNEQFF
TRBD1	TRBV14	-	TRBJ1-1	TGTGCCAGCAGCCAAGATCCTCGACAGGGATGTTTCTTT	CASSQDPRQGCFF
-	TRBV29-1	-	TRBJ1-1	TGCAGCGTCCGGGACACGACACTCGCTGAAGCTTTCTTT	CSVRDTTLAEAFF
TRBD1	TRBV13	-	TRBJ2-5	TGTGCCAGCAGCTTAGTTGGGACAGGGACAGAGACCCAGTACTTC	CASSLVGTGTETQYF
-	TRBV5-6	-	TRBJ2-2	TGTGCCAGCAGGGTGGGTCAGGTATACACCGGGGAGCTGTTTTTT	CASRVGQVYTGELFF